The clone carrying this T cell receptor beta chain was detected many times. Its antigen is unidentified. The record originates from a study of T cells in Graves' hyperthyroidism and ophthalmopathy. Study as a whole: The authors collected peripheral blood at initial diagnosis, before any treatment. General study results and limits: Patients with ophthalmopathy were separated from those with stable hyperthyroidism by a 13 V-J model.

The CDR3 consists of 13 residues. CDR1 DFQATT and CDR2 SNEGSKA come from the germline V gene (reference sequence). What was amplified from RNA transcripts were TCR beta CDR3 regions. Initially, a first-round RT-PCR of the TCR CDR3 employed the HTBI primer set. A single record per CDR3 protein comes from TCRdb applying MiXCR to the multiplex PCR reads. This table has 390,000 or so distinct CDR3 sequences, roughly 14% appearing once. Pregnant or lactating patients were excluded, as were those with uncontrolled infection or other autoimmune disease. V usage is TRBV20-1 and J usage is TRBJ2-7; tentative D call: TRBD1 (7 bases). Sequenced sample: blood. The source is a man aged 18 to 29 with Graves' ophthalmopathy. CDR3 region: CSTDREETYEQYF. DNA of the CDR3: TGCAGCACCGACAGGGAGGAGACGTACGAGCAGTACTTC.